The next 28 T cell receptor beta chains were all read from a single sample in a study of blood T cells in healthy people across ages. Alongside a J-beta primer mix, a sample-barcoded 5' primer served in a second PCR lasting 7 to 11 cycles. MiXCR, run by TCRdb on the 5' RACE reads, gives a single entry per CDR3 protein. Among 650,000 or so distinct CDR3 sequences listed, 40% to 65% were seen once. Sample: blood. These receptors were collected from an elderly woman in good health.

This clonotype has only a few counts. This rearrangement joins TRBV18 to TRBJ2-1; maybe TRBD2 (6 bases). This CDR3 has 17 amino acids. Trimming cost V 6 bases and J 0 bases, with 18 bases left between them. CDR1 and CDR2 (germline): KGHSH, LQKENI. CDR3 sequence: CASSPRDSYPSYNEQFF. In DNA, the CDR3 is TGTGCCAGCTCTCCTAGGGACTCCTATCCCTCCTACAATGAGCAGTTCTTC.

Only one count was recorded for this clonotype. The V and J genes are TRBV6-5 and TRBJ1-5; D is unclear. V lost 0 bases and J 0 bases, leaving 12 bases between the germline ends. The CDR3 is 17 residues long. Per the germline V gene, CDR1 is MNHEY and CDR2 is SVGAGI. This CDR3 reads CASSYSSSRYSNQPQHF. CDR3 DNA sequence: TGTGCCAGCAGTTACTCGAGTAGTCGGTATAGCAATCAGCCCCAGCATTTT.

The chain has TRBV7-8 and TRBJ2-5; D unclear. The CDR3 length is 16 residues. V was pared by 5 bases and J by 4 bases, with 20 bases between. The germline V gene has CDR1 SGHVS and CDR2 FQNEAQ. The CDR3 loop reads CASSVPSFSLVETQYF. CDR3 coding DNA: TGTGCCAGCAGCGTCCCCTCTTTTTCTCTTGTAGAGACCCAGTACTTC.

This clonotype occurred many times. The chain is built from TRBV27 and TRBJ2-7, with a possible D match to TRBD2 (5 bases). This CDR3 spans 13 amino acids. Germline-derived CDR1 and CDR2 are MNHEY and SMNVEV (reference sequence). Trimming shortened V by 4 bases and J by 0 bases, and 7 bases separated the two germline ends. In DNA, the CDR3 is TGTGCCAGCAGTTCCGGGATCTCCTACGAGCAGTACTTC. Translating gives CASSSGISYEQYF.

The chain is built from TRBV12-5 and TRBJ1-1; no clear D gene. The CDR3 runs 14 residues. V was cut by 8 bases and J by 1 base, with 14 bases left in between. CDR1 and CDR2 (germline): LGHNT, FRNRAP. The DNA of the CDR3 is TGTGCTAGTATCCTCGCCGCGGGGAACACTGAAGCTTTCTTT. Translated: CASILAAGNTEAFF.

This clonotype appeared many times. This chain uses TRBV9 with TRBJ2-3, with D possibly TRBD2 on 5 matching bases. This CDR3 spans 14 amino acids. CDR1 and CDR2 (germline): SGDLS, YYNGEE. V was clipped by 0 bases and J by 4 bases, with 9 bases between them. In DNA form, the CDR3 reads TGTGCCAGCAGCGTAGTCGGGGTTGCAGATACGCAGTATTTT. It encodes CASSVVGVADTQYF.

The V call is TRBV25-1, the J call TRBJ1-2, with D hard to call. This CDR3 contains 13 residues. V dropped 2 bases and J dropped 1 base, with 5 bases sitting between them. CDR1 is MGHDK, CDR2 SYGVNS, per germline. CDR3 sequence (DNA): TGTGCCAGCAGTGAACACAGTAACTATGGCTACACCTTC. Its translation is CASSEHSNYGYTF.

The CDR3, as DNA: TGTGCCAGCAGCCCCAGGGCAGCCGTCTTGGGGGGCTACACCTTC. Its protein is CASSPRAAVLGGYTF. The rearrangement uses TRBV7-2 and TRBJ1-2; tentative D call: TRBD1 (5 bases). CDR1 and CDR2 (germline): SGHTA, FQGNSA. V lost 5 bases and J lost 8, with 21 bases in between. CDR3 size: 15 residues.

To note about this clonotype: The junction departs from germline at one end; a sequencing error may be responsible. The genes are TRBV5-4 and TRBJ2-3; D not resolved. The CDR3 consists of 12 residues. The V gene's germline CDR1 is SGHNT and CDR2 YYREEE (reference sequence). The CDR3 here is CASSGSTDMQYF. The CDR3 DNA sequence: TGTGCCAGCTCGGGTAGCACAGATATGCAGTATTTT.

This clonotype was counted many times. The chain couples TRBV5-1 to TRBJ2-3; 11 bases map to TRBD2. This CDR3 comprises 17 residues. V trimming: 4 bases; J trimming: 0 bases; junction bases outside the gene matches: 7. Germline CDR1 and CDR2: SGHRS and YFSETQ. The CDR3 DNA follows: TGCGCCAGCAGCGAAGCGCGGACTAGCGGGAGCACAGATACGCAGTATTTT. Translation gives CASSEARTSGSTDTQYF. Full variable domain (outside the CDR3, taken from reference TRBV5-1 and TRBJ2-3): KAGVTQTPRYLIKTRGQQVTLSCSPISGHRSVSWYQQTPGQGLQFLFEYFSETQRNKGNFPGRFSGRQFSNSRSEMNVSTLELGDSALYLCASSEARTSGSTDTQYFGPGTRLTVL.

This clonotype was detected ten times or more. The V call is TRBV5-1, the J call TRBJ2-1; 9 bases map to TRBD2. CDR3 length: 13 amino acids. Losses at the gene ends were 8 bases for V and 9 bases for J; bases not matched to a gene: 9. The germline V gene encodes CDR1 SGHRS and CDR2 YFSETQ. CDR3 sequence reads: CASNPGLAGEQFF. CDR3 nucleotides: TGCGCCAGTAATCCGGGACTAGCCGGTGAGCAGTTCTTC.

This clonotype was detected many times. This chain joins TRBV6-5 and TRBJ1-1, with D unresolved. Germline lookup yields CDR1 MNHEY and CDR2 SVGAGI. With 6 bases removed from V and 2 bases from J, the gap between germline ends came to 16 bases. CDR3 length equals 15 residues. For the CDR3, the DNA is TGTGCCAGCAGCCTAACACCTAATAGTAACACTGAAGCTTTCTTT. This gives the protein CASSLTPNSNTEAFF.

Of note for this clonotype: Since a much larger clone is just one base distant, this may be a read error. The rearrangement joins TRBV24-1 to TRBJ2-3; a possible D gene is TRBD2 (5 bases). This CDR3 contains 14 residues. V was shortened by 4 bases and J by 5 bases, with 12 bases between the two germline ends. The V gene's germline CDR1 is KGHDR and CDR2 SFDVKD. CDR3 sequence: CATSDGLAVDTQYF. The CDR3 nucleotides read TGTGCCACCAGTGACGGACTGGCCGTAGATACGCAGTATTTT.

This clonotype was counted at least ten times. The chain couples TRBV29-1 to TRBJ1-2, with D possibly being TRBD1 (6 bases). This CDR3 is 11 amino acids long. CDR1 is SQVTM, CDR2 ANQGSEA, per germline. The CDR3 is CSATGLGDYTF. The DNA of the CDR3 is TGCAGTGCTACAGGGCTTGGGGACTACACCTTC.

The chain is built from TRBV28 and TRBJ2-1, with TRBD1 matching over 9 bases. The DNA end favors TRBJ2-7, so the J call may be wrong. CDR1 is MDHEN and CDR2 is SYDVKM in the germline V gene. The CDR3 totals 17 residues. The CDR3, as DNA: TGTGCCAGCAGTAGAAACCGGGACAGGGTGAAGAACAATGAGCAGTACTTC. Translating gives CASSRNRDRVKNNEQYF.

This clonotype was observed many times. The rearrangement uses TRBV11-2 and TRBJ1-6, with no clear D. Trimming cost V 4 bases and J 5 bases, with 6 bases left between them. The CDR3 spans 13 residues. Looked up from germline, CDR1 is SGHAT and CDR2 is FQNNGV. The chain's CDR3 is CASSSPHNSPLHF. The CDR3 DNA is TGTGCCAGCAGCTCACCACATAATTCACCCCTCCACTTT.

This clonotype was seen at least ten times. The chain is built from TRBV7-9 and TRBJ1-6; TRBD1 matches at 9 bases. In germline, CDR1 is SEHNR, CDR2 FQNEAQ (reference sequence). The V segment lost 1 base and the J segment 8 bases; nucleotides outside the gene matches: 0. CDR3 size: 14 residues. CDR3 sequence: CASSLGTGDSPLHF. In DNA, the CDR3 is TGTGCCAGCAGCTTAGGGACAGGGGATTCACCCCTCCACTTT.

The chain carries TRBV20-1 and TRBJ1-2, with a weak D call TRBD1 (5 bases). V gave up 1 base and J gave up 10 bases, with 19 bases separating them. The CDR3 is 14 amino acids. Germline CDR1 is DFQATT and CDR2 is SNEGSKA (reference sequence). This chain's CDR3 is CSARGVKGADDYTF. The DNA for the CDR3 is TGCAGTGCTAGAGGTGTAAAAGGGGCTGATGACTACACCTTC.

The chain uses TRBV10-3 and TRBJ2-7, with a weak D call TRBD2 (6 bases). Germline CDR1 is ENHRY and CDR2 is SYGVKD. V lost 5 bases and J lost 7, with 18 bases in between. The CDR3 runs 14 residues. The CDR3 DNA sequence: TGTGCCATCAGTACCTCGCGGGACCAAAGGGAGCAGTACTTC. This sequence encodes CAISTSRDQREQYF.

A few counts support this clonotype. The chain couples TRBV20-1 to TRBJ2-5; the match to TRBD2 covers 10 bases. Per germline, CDR1 DFQATT and CDR2 SNEGSKA (reference sequence). This CDR3 has 15 residues. Trimming took 6 bases from V and 1 from J; bases not matched to a gene: 8. CDR3 DNA: TGCAGTGCCAGACTAACTAGCGGGATCCAAGAGACCCAGTACTTC. Translation gives CSARLTSGIQETQYF.

The chain has TRBV3-1 and TRBJ2-5, with a weak D call TRBD2 (5 bases). V gave up 3 bases and J gave up 11 bases, with 16 bases separating them. The CDR3 loop spans 13 amino acids. Per the germline V gene, CDR1 is LGHDT and CDR2 is YNNKEL (reference sequence). The CDR3 sequence is CASSQGKSGEQYF. In DNA form, the CDR3 reads TGTGCCAGCAGCCAGGGGAAGAGTGGGGAGCAGTACTTC.

V and J are TRBV2 and TRBJ1-5; the D gene is possibly TRBD1 (6 bases). The CDR3 contains 14 residues. The V gene's germline CDR1 is SNHLY and CDR2 FYNNEI. Trimming shortened V by 7 bases and J by 3 bases, and 13 bases separated the two germline ends. CDR3 amino acids: CASNEGTSNQPQHF. The CDR3 DNA follows: TGTGCCAGCAACGAGGGGACATCCAATCAGCCCCAGCATTTT.

At least ten counts were recorded for this clonotype. The chain carries TRBV2 and TRBJ2-7; TRBD2 might be the D (5 bases). The CDR3 loop spans 12 amino acids. V lost 4 bases and J lost 4, with 8 bases in between. CDR1 SNHLY and CDR2 FYNNEI come from the germline V gene. This CDR3 is CASSVGGYEQYF. The CDR3 coding sequence is TGTGCCAGCAGTGTCGGCGGGTACGAGCAGTACTTC.

V and J are TRBV11-2 and TRBJ2-4; tentatively, D is TRBD1 (5 bases). Matching the DNA end better, TRBJ2-7 makes the J call doubtful. This CDR3 spans 13 amino acids. The germline V gene has CDR1 SGHAT and CDR2 FQNNGV. CDR3 coding DNA: TGTGCCAGCAGCTTTAACAGGAGATACGAGCAGTACTTC. Encoded protein: CASSFNRRYEQYF.

The chain combines TRBV20-1 with TRBJ1-5, with unresolved D. The length of the CDR3 is 15 residues. Trimming left V 3 bases short and J 4 bases short, with 16 bases between. The V gene's germline CDR1 is DFQATT and CDR2 SNEGSKA (reference sequence). DNA of the CDR3: TGCAGTGCTAGTATTCTAGGACGGGCGAATCAGCCCCAGCATTTT. Residues: CSASILGRANQPQHF.

The sample holds a few counts of this clonotype. The J gene is TRBJ2-5, the V gene TRBV4-2, with D unresolved. The germline V gene has CDR1 LGHNA and CDR2 YNFKEQ. Deletions cut 4 bases from V and 5 bases from J, with 11 bases between. CDR3 length: 13 residues. The CDR3 nucleotides read TGTGCCAGCAGCCCCGGCCTGCTCGAGACCCAGTACTTC. Encoded protein: CASSPGLLETQYF.

The J gene is TRBJ1-5, the V gene TRBV24-1; D call uncertain. V was shortened by 9 bases and J by 4 bases, with 9 bases between the two germline ends. Germline-derived CDR1 and CDR2 are KGHDR and SFDVKD. This CDR3 comprises 12 residues. CDR3 DNA sequence: TGTGCCACCTGCGATGGGAATCAGCCCCAGCATTTT. It yields the protein CATCDGNQPQHF.

Concerning this clonotype: Possible read error: a much larger clone is one base away. The V gene is TRBV5-1, the J gene TRBJ2-5; TRBD2 matches 10 bases. CDR3 length: 16 amino acids. Germline CDR1 and CDR2: SGHRS and YFSETQ. V was clipped by 4 bases and J by 11 bases; unmatched bases: 17. The CDR3 bases are TGCGCCAGCAGCAGCAGCGGGGGGGGTTTCGTCAATGAGCAGTACTTC. Amino acid sequence: CASSSSGGGFVNEQYF.